This T cell receptor beta chain was obtained from a study of Ad26.COV2.S vaccination and SARS-CoV-2 variants. As regards this clone: Its matching antigen is unknown.

The treatment was: 19 received Ad26.COV2.S at low or high dose, single or two shots; roughly 5 received placebo; per-sample allocation not given. Specimen acquisition occurred on day 63 following the initial vaccine or placebo injection. V shed 4 bases and J 0 bases; nucleotides not matched to a gene: 2. The CDR3 totals 14 residues. Germline CDR1 and CDR2: LNHDA and SQIVND (reference sequence). The table came from immunoSEQ multiplex PCR; TCRdb's copy has only in-frame clones and leaves some out. The sample records around 300,000 clones, 86% being singletons. Points from the study as a whole: Higher spike-specific TCR breadth was found in vaccine recipients than in placebo recipients.

The sequencing used peripheral blood, collected in a trial of Ad26.COV2.S vaccine versus placebo. The chain links TRBV19 to TRBJ2-7, with TRBD1 identical over 8 bases. The sequence was collected from a person aged 18-65 years who received the Ad26.COV2.S COVID-19 vaccine or a placebo. The CDR3 loop reads CASSRTGTSYEQYF. In DNA, the CDR3 is TGTGCCAGTAGTAGGACAGGGACCTCCTACGAGCAGTACTTC.